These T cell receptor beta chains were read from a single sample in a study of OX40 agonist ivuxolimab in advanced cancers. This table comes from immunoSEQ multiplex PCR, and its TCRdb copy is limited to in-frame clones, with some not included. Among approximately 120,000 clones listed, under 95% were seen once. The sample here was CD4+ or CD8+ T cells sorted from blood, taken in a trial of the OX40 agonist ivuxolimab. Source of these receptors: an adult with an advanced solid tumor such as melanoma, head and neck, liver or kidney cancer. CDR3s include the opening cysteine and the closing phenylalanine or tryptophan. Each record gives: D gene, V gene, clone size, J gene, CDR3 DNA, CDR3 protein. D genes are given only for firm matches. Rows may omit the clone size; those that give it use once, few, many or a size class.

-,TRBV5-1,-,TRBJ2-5,TGCGCCAGCAGCTTGGCCGTCGGGGCCGGTGGGGAGACCCAGTACTTC,CASSLAVGAGGETQYF
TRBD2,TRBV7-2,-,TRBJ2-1,TGTGCCAGCAGCTTAACTAGCGGGAGGTTAAATGAGCAGTTCTTC,CASSLTSGRLNEQFF
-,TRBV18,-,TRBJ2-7,TGTGCCAGCTCCATCACCCGGACAGAGACCTCCTACGAGCAGTACTTC,CASSITRTETSYEQYF
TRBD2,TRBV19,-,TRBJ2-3,TGTGCCAGTACTAGCGGGAGGGGGGGCCCAGATACGCAGTATTTT,CASTSGRGGPDTQYF
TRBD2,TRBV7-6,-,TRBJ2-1,TGTGCCAGCAGCACCTGGGGGGGACTAGCGGGTAACAATGAGCAGTTCTTC,CASSTWGGLAGNNEQFF
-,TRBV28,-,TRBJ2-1,TGTGCCAGCAGTTTATGGCAGGGCAACAATGAGCAGTTCTTC,CASSLWQGNNEQFF
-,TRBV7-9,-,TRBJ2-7,TGTGCCAGCAGCTTAGGGGGGAGCAGGGTTATGTACGAGCAGTACTTC,CASSLGGSRVMYEQYF
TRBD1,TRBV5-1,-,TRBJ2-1,TGCGCCAGCAGTATACGCCGGGACAGGGTTAACAATGAGCAGTTCTTC,CASSIRRDRVNNEQFF
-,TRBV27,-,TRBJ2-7,TGTGCCAGCAGTCGCAGGGGCCACTCCTACGAGCAGTACTTC,CASSRRGHSYEQYF
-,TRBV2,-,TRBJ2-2,TGTGCCAGCAGCCGAGACAGCTCCGGGGAGCTGTTTTTT,CASSRDSSGELFF
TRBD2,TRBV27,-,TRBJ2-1,TGTGCCAGCAGTTCCGGGCTAGCGGGAGTGGGGGTCAATGAGCAGTTCTTC,CASSSGLAGVGVNEQFF
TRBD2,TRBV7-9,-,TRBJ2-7,TGTGCCAGCAGCGGGAAGGCGGCTAGCGGGATCTACGAGCAGTACTTC,CASSGKAASGIYEQYF
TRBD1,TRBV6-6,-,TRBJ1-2,TGTGCCAGCAGGGGGACAGGGAGCTTAGGCTATGGCTACACCTTC,CASRGTGSLGYGYTF
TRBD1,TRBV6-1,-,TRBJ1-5,TGTGCCAGCAGTGAACCGGGACAGGGGAATCAGCCCCAGCATTTT,CASSEPGQGNQPQHF
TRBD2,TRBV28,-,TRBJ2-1,TGTGCCAGCAGTCGACTAGCGGGAGGTGTAAATGAGCAGTTCTTC,CASSRLAGGVNEQFF
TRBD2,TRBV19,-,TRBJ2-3,TGTGCCAGTAGTATGGGTCTAGCGGGAGCCTCAGATACGCAGTATTTT,CASSMGLAGASDTQYF
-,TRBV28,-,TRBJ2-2,TGTGCCAGCAGTTTTACCGGGGAGCTGTTTTTT,CASSFTGELFF
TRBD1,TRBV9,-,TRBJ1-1,TGTGCCAGCAGCCCACACTCCGGGACAGGGAACACTGAAGCTTTCTTT,CASSPHSGTGNTEAFF
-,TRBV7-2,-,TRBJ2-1,TGTGCCAGCGCCAGCGGACCTTACAATGAGCAGTTCTTC,CASASGPYNEQFF
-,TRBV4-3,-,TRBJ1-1,TGCGCCAGCAGCCAAGATCCGGCGCGCACTGAAGCTTTCTTT,CASSQDPARTEAFF
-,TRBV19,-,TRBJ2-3,TGTGCCAGTAGTATCCAGCGGGCTAGCACAGATACGCAGTATTTT,CASSIQRASTDTQYF
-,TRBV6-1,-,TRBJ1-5,TGTGCCAGCAGTGAAGCTTCAGGGGCTTTCATGTGGGCCCAGCATTTT,CASSEASGAFMWAQHF
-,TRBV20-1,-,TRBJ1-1,TGCAGTGCTAGACGGCGGGAGACAGCTTTCTTT,CSARRRETAFF
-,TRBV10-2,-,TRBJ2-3,TGCGCCAGCACTCCGACCGGGAGCACAGATACGCAGTATTTT,CASTPTGSTDTQYF
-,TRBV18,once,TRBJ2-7,TGTGCCAGCTCACCACTCATCGCCGGGGCCGGGGAGCAGTACTTC,CASSPLIAGAGEQYF
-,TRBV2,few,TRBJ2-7,TGTGCCAGCAGGGTGGGAGAGCAGTACTTC,CASRVGEQYF
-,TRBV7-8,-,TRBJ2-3,TGTGCCAGCAGCCGAACTAGCAGGGGGACGGGCGCGACAGATACGCAGTATTTT,CASSRTSRGTGATDTQYF
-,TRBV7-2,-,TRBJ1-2,TGTGCCAGCAGCTTAGCGCAGCCCCTTTCGGCCGGCTACACCTTC,CASSLAQPLSAGYTF
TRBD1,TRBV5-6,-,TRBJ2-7,TGTGCCAGCAGAAAAGAACAGGGGGCCACCACCTCCTACGAGCAGTACTTC,CASRKEQGATTSYEQYF
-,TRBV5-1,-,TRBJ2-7,TGCGCCAGCAGCTTACTCGGCTCCTACGAGCAGTACTTC,CASSLLGSYEQYF
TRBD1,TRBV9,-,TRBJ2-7,TGTGCCAGCAGCGCGGACGGGACAGGGCTCGACGAGCAGTACTTC,CASSADGTGLDEQYF
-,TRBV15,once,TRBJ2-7,TGTGCCACCAGCAGAGATGGCGGCTCCTACGAGCAGTACTTC,CATSRDGGSYEQYF
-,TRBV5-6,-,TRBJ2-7,TGTGCCAGCAGCCCTGGGCCTTTATACGAGCAGTACTTC,CASSPGPLYEQYF
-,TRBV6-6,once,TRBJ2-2,TGTGCCACCCTTAACACCGGGGAGCTGTTTTTT,CATLNTGELFF
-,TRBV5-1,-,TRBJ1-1,TGCGCCAGCAGCTTACGTTCTGGGGGCGAGGGGACTGAAGCTTTCTTT,CASSLRSGGEGTEAFF
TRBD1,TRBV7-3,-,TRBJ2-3,TGTGCCAGCAGCCCCGGGACAGGGAATACAGATACGCAGTATTTT,CASSPGTGNTDTQYF
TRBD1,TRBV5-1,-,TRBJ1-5,TGCGCCAGCAGCTTGGAGGACAGGGGGCCGGTATATAGCAATCAGCCCCAGCATTTT,CASSLEDRGPVYSNQPQHF
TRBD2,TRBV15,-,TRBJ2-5,TGTGCCACCAGCAGAGATGGGGGGGAGGGAGGCGAGACCCAGTACTTC,CATSRDGGEGGETQYF
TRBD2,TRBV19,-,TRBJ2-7,TGTGCCAGTAGTTCACTAGCGGGCTACGAGCAGTACTTC,CASSSLAGYEQYF
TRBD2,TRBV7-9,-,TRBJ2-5,TGTGCCAGCAGCTTCTTGAGACTAGCGGGAGCAGAGACCCAGTACTTC,CASSFLRLAGAETQYF
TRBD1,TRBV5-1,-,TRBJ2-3,TGCGCCAGCAGCGTCCGGACAGGCGGCACAGATACGCAGTATTTT,CASSVRTGGTDTQYF